This T cell receptor (beta chain) was sequenced in a study of T cells in women clearing cervical HPV infection. HPV was found by MY09/MY11 PCR and dot-blot genotyping. The repertoire was sequenced with immunoSEQ multiplex PCR; TCRdb's copy has only in-frame clones and lacks some. The table for this sample gives roughly 13,000 clones. The clonotype was recovered from a woman between 18 and 70 years old with a cervical HPV16 infection that either progressed to CIN3+ or cleared (not recorded which). The sequenced sample consisted of blood buffy coat.

CDR3 DNA, as far as it was read: TGTGCCAGCAGCGGATTAGTGTCGGAGACC. Amino acids: CASSGLVSET. The entire CDR3 reads CASSGLVSETQYF. This chain connects TRBV9 to TRBJ2-5; D ambiguous. The read ends 3 residues shy of where the CDR3 ends; the end is completed using the germline J gene. CDR1 is SGDLS, CDR2 YYNGEE, per germline. V shed 3 bases and J shed 5 bases, with 11 bases lying between them. The CDR3 runs to 13 residues.